A selection of T cell receptor beta chains follows, all from one sample in a study of T-cell memory formation after mild COVID-19. Each CDR3 protein gets one entry after TCRdb re-called the 5' RACE reads with MiXCR. This sample has hundreds of thousands of distinct CDR3 sequences, with around 21% found just once. Material for sequencing was PBMCs or a T cell subset sorted from them (not recorded which). The receptors here all came from an adult woman who had mild COVID-19 (a few samples of this study predate the infection). Cell type and time point are not known. CDR3s include the opening cysteine and the closing phenylalanine or tryptophan. The order of the fields is CDR3 DNA, CDR3 protein, D gene, clone size, V gene, J gene. A D gene is named only where the DNA matches it firmly. Some rows have no size entry. The others give once, few or many, or a class for an expanded clone.

CDR3 DNA: TGTGCCAGCAGTGCCCGACGGGGCGGGAGGCACACCGGGGAGCTGTTTTTT
CDR3 protein: CASSARRGGRHTGELFF
D gene: TRBD2
clone size: .
V gene: TRBV6-2/TRBV6-3
J gene: TRBJ2-2

CDR3 DNA: TGTGCCAGCAGTTTAATCCAGCGGGGACGCTCCTACAATGAGCAGTTCTTC
CDR3 protein: CASSLIQRGRSYNEQFF
D gene: TRBD2
clone size: few
V gene: TRBV12-3/TRBV12-4
J gene: TRBJ2-1

CDR3 DNA: TGTGCCAGCAGTGCCTCCCCGGCCGTATCCCGGGGCACAGATACGCAGTATTTT
CDR3 protein: CASSASPAVSRGTDTQYF
D gene: .
clone size: .
V gene: TRBV27
J gene: TRBJ2-3

CDR3 DNA: TGCGCCAGCAGCCCCGCTAGCGGGGGGGCTAGCTCGCAGTTCTTC
CDR3 protein: CASSPASGGASSQFF
D gene: TRBD2
clone size: .
V gene: TRBV5-1
J gene: TRBJ2-1

CDR3 DNA: TGTGCCAGCAGCGATGGACAGAGAAACATTCAGTACTTC
CDR3 protein: CASSDGQRNIQYF
D gene: .
clone size: .
V gene: TRBV6-5
J gene: TRBJ2-4

CDR3 DNA: TGTGCCAGCAGCCCGACAGGGCCCACGAACACCGGGGAGCTGTTTTTT
CDR3 protein: CASSPTGPTNTGELFF
D gene: TRBD1
clone size: .
V gene: TRBV11-2
J gene: TRBJ2-2

CDR3 DNA: TGTGCCGGGGGAAAGAGACTAGCGGGGCTCGCGAACACCGGGGAGCTGTTTTTT
CDR3 protein: CAGGKRLAGLANTGELFF
D gene: TRBD2
clone size: few
V gene: TRBV19
J gene: TRBJ2-2

CDR3 DNA: TGTGCCAGCAGCCTACTAGCGGGGCCTGATCGGGAGCAGTTCTTC
CDR3 protein: CASSLLAGPDREQFF
D gene: TRBD2
clone size: once
V gene: TRBV7-7
J gene: TRBJ2-1

CDR3 DNA: TGCAGCGTGATCAATTGGACCACGTACCAAGAGACCCAGTACTTC
CDR3 protein: CSVINWTTYQETQYF
D gene: .
clone size: .
V gene: TRBV29-1
J gene: TRBJ2-5

CDR3 DNA: TGCAGTGCCATGACCAGGGTTGGGAATGAGCAGTTCTTC
CDR3 protein: CSAMTRVGNEQFF
D gene: .
clone size: .
V gene: TRBV20-1
J gene: TRBJ2-1

CDR3 DNA: TGTGCCAGCAGTCCCCCGGACAGCGGTAACTATGGCTACACCTTC
CDR3 protein: CASSPPDSGNYGYTF
D gene: .
clone size: .
V gene: TRBV12-3/TRBV12-4
J gene: TRBJ1-2

CDR3 DNA: TGTGCCAGCAGCTTGCTGAGTTCTCTCCACGAGCAGTACTTC
CDR3 protein: CASSLLSSLHEQYF
D gene: .
clone size: .
V gene: TRBV5-8
J gene: TRBJ2-7

CDR3 DNA: TGTGCCAGCAGTTACTCAACTACAGGGGGCCTTAGCACAGATACGCAGTATTTT
CDR3 protein: CASSYSTTGGLSTDTQYF
D gene: TRBD1
clone size: .
V gene: TRBV6-6
J gene: TRBJ2-3

CDR3 DNA: TGTGCCAGCAGCGTTTCTGCAGGTGCCACTGAAGCTTTCTTT
CDR3 protein: CASSVSAGATEAFF
D gene: .
clone size: .
V gene: TRBV9
J gene: TRBJ1-1

CDR3 DNA: TGTGCCAGCAGTTACGAAGGGGGATCGCCCCAGCATTTT
CDR3 protein: CASSYEGGSPQHF
D gene: .
clone size: .
V gene: TRBV6-5
J gene: TRBJ1-5

CDR3 DNA: TGTGCCAGCAGCTTATCTCAAGGACTAGCTGAGGGTGAGCAGTTCTTC
CDR3 protein: CASSLSQGLAEGEQFF
D gene: TRBD2
clone size: many
V gene: TRBV7-8
J gene: TRBJ2-1

CDR3 DNA: TGTGCCACCAGTGATTCCGGAGCTGCCTACGAGCAGTACTTC
CDR3 protein: CATSDSGAAYEQYF
D gene: .
clone size: .
V gene: TRBV24-1
J gene: TRBJ2-7

CDR3 DNA: TGCGCCAGCAGCTCCCGGGCGTTGGATGAAAAACTGTTTTTT
CDR3 protein: CASSSRALDEKLFF
D gene: .
clone size: few
V gene: TRBV5-1
J gene: TRBJ1-4

CDR3 DNA: TGTGCCAGCAGCACCGGGGCCAGGCTCGGCCTCTTC
CDR3 protein: CASSTGARLGLF
D gene: .
clone size: few
V gene: TRBV12-3/TRBV12-4
J gene: TRBJ1-2

CDR3 DNA: TGCGCCAGCAGCTTAGCTAGCGGGGGGCTCTTCTCCTACGAGCAGTACTTC
CDR3 protein: CASSLASGGLFSYEQYF
D gene: TRBD2
clone size: few
V gene: TRBV5-1
J gene: TRBJ2-7

CDR3 DNA: TGCGCCAGCGGAGGGGGAGCGGGGCCCACAGATACGCAGTATTTT
CDR3 protein: CASGGGAGPTDTQYF
D gene: .
clone size: .
V gene: TRBV5-1
J gene: TRBJ2-3

CDR3 DNA: TGCAGTGCAAAGACTAGCGGCTCCACAGATACGCAGTATTTT
CDR3 protein: CSAKTSGSTDTQYF
D gene: TRBD2
clone size: many
V gene: TRBV20-1
J gene: TRBJ2-3

CDR3 DNA: TGCGCCAGCAGCCGCACCCCCGGGCCCGTTATACATAACACCTTC
CDR3 protein: CASSRTPGPVIHNTF
D gene: .
clone size: .
V gene: TRBV4-1
J gene: TRBJ1-2

CDR3 DNA: TGTGCCAGCAGCCAAGCGGGGTTAGCTGAAGCTTTCTTT
CDR3 protein: CASSQAGLAEAFF
D gene: .
clone size: .
V gene: TRBV3-1
J gene: TRBJ1-1

CDR3 DNA: TGTGCCAGCAGCTTAGGAAGATCGGGCGCAGATACGCAGTATTTT
CDR3 protein: CASSLGRSGADTQYF
D gene: .
clone size: few
V gene: TRBV7-8
J gene: TRBJ2-3

CDR3 DNA: TGTGCCAGCAGCCAAGGGGTCCGAAAGACCCAGTACTTC
CDR3 protein: CASSQGVRKTQYF
D gene: .
clone size: few
V gene: TRBV14
J gene: TRBJ2-5

CDR3 DNA: TGTGCCACCAGTGATCCGGACGGGAGCTCCTACAATGAGCAGTTCTTC
CDR3 protein: CATSDPDGSSYNEQFF
D gene: .
clone size: .
V gene: TRBV24-1
J gene: TRBJ2-1

CDR3 DNA: TGTGCCAGCAGTGCCGATTATGGCTACACCTTC
CDR3 protein: CASSADYGYTF
D gene: .
clone size: .
V gene: TRBV6-2/TRBV6-3
J gene: TRBJ1-2

CDR3 DNA: TGCAGCGTCAGTCAGGACAACAACTTGGGGAAGTACTTC
CDR3 protein: CSVSQDNNLGKYF
D gene: .
clone size: few
V gene: TRBV29-1
J gene: TRBJ2-7